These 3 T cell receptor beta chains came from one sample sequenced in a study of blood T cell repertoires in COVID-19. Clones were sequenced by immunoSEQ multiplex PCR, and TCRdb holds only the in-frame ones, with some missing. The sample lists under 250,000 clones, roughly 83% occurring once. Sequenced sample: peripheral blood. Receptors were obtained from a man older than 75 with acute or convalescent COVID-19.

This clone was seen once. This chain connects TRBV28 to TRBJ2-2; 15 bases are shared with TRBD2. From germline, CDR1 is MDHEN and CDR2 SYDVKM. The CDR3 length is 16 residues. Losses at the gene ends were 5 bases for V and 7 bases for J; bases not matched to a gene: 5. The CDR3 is CASSPPGLAGGGELFF. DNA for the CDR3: TGTGCCAGCAGTCCCCCGGGACTAGCGGGAGGCGGGGAGCTGTTTTTT.

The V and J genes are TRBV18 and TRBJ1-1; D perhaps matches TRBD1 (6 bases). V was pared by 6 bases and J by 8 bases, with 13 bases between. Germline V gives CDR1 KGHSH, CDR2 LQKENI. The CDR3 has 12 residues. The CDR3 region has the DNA TGTGCCAGCTCCCCGGGGACATCAGAAGCTTTCTTT. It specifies CASSPGTSEAFF. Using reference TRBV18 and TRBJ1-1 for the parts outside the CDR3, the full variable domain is NAGVMQNPRHLVRRRGQEARLRCSPMKGHSHVYWYRQLPEEGLKFMVYLQKENIIDESGMPKERFSAEFPKEGPSILRIQQVVRGDSAAYFCASSPGTSEAFFGQGTRLTVV.

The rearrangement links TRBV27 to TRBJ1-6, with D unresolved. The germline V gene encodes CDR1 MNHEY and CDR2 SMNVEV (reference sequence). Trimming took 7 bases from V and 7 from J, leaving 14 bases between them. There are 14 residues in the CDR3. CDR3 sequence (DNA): TGTGCCAGCACCCCCGGCGGGAAGAATTCACCCCTCCACTTT. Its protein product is CASTPGGKNSPLHF.